This T cell receptor (beta chain) emerged from a study of T cell responses to AZD1222 COVID-19 vaccine (dated by TCRdb to the early 2020s). Study-level background: TCR sequencing was performed for roughly 250 trial participants, of whom 200 to 210 were given two doses of AZD1222 and around 25 were given two doses of MenACWY control vaccine. Trial participants were enrolled by age into 18-55, 56-69 and 70-plus year subgroups, with roughly 150, 30 and 60 TCR-sequenced participants respectively. Study-level results and caveats: Reportedly, close to half of the unique spike-specific TCRs recognized epitopes lying outside the regions that are mutated in the B.1.351 and B.1.1.7 variants. The 56-69-year group was small, and its depth increase did not reach significance, likely because of low power. A significant rise in spike-specific TCR breadth and depth was observed after two AZD1222 doses relative to day 0 and relative to MenACWY recipients. Because no day 14 peak-response samples were available, repertoires were characterized only after the peak T cell response. Conclusions about previously exposed vaccinees are limited because only five to seven AZD1222 recipients were SARS-CoV-2 seropositive at baseline. The whole spike protein was spanned by vaccine-associated CD4 TCRs, and dominant responses were seen in regions 160-218 and 743-854. Participants were mostly white British and included more females than males, and it was suggested by the authors that clonal diversity may have been underestimated.

The CDR3 regions of human TCRbeta chains were analyzed by immunosequencing. In the source study's methods: TCRs in the repertoires were matched against a reference library of SARS-CoV-2-specific TCRs that had been generated with the MIRA antigen-specificity platform. Breadth meant the fraction of unique TCRs that were SARS-CoV-2-associated, whereas depth meant the fraction of total T cells that were SARS-CoV-2-associated. Each spike-specific TCR was assigned to its reactive spike region and to a CD4 or CD8 class using the MIRA data. Log10-transformed breadth and depth values were compared by one-way ANOVA with Sidak's multiple comparisons tests. Imported from immuneACCESS, the table was reduced by TCRdb to in-frame sequences with V and J called. These copies leave out some clones; in studies compared against another copy, an unresolved V gene accounts for under half, and the cause of the remainder is not known. D and trimming were read from the DNA, whereas the V and J calls and clone size are those reported in that table. The sample data list 150,000 to 200,000 clones, and 94% of these were observed just once. The ten largest clones capture under 6% of the sample.

Explained via the paper, the time point label denotes: about 28 days (+/-7) after the second vaccine dose. AZD1222 recipients whose second dose came at about 4 weeks and those whose second dose came at about 12 weeks were combined into one group, since spike-specific TCR depth and breadth did not differ between the two schedules. The vaccinee samples were drawn from two UK trials, COV001 and COV002, one of which was a single-blind randomized controlled phase 2/3 trial testing AZD1222 (ChAdOx1 nCoV-19) in healthy adults. For TCRbeta chain sequencing, PBMC samples from trial participants were taken at day 0 and at day 28 after the second dose. Comments on this clone: The clone's antigen remains unknown. No base-level quality is on record; no much larger clone is a single base apart.

From its cysteine to its phenylalanine, the CDR3 spans 14 amino acids. Only the CDR3 DNA is retained, 42 bases long and in frame from the first base. Between the V and J ends, shortened by 3 bases and 5 bases respectively, the junction contains 14 bases. CDR1 and CDR2, per the germline V gene, are LGHNA and YSLEER. The source is an adult who received the AZD1222 COVID-19 vaccine. The sample here was peripheral blood, taken 28 days after the second AZD1222 dose. The chain is encoded by TRBV4-3 joined to TRBJ2-7; the D region may be TRBD1 or TRBD2, each matching 5 bases equally. DNA sequence: TGCGCCAGCAGCCAGGGACGGGGCTGGAACGAGCAGTACTTC. Its coded protein is CASSQGRGWNEQYF.